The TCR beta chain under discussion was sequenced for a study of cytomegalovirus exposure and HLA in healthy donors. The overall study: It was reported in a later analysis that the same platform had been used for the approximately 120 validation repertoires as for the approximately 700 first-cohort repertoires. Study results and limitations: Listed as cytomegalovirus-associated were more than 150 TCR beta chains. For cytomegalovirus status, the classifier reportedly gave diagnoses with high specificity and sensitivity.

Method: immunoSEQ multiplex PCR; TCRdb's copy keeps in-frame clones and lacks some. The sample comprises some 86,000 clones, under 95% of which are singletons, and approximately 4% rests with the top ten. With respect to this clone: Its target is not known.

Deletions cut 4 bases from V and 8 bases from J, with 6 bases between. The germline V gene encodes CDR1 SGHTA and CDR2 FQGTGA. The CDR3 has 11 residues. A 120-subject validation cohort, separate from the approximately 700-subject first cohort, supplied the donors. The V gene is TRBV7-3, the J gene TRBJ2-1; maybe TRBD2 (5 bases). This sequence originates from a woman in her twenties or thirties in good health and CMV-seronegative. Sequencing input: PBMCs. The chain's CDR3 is CASSSGDEQFF. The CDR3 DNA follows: TGTGCCAGCAGCTCCGGGGATGAGCAGTTCTTC.